Presented here are 29 T cell receptor beta chains from one specimen sequenced in a study of T cell repertoires in cytomegalovirus infection. TCRdb re-called the reads with MiXCR, one entry per CDR3 protein. The table lists approximately 250,000 distinct CDR3 sequences, 12% of them singletons. The sequencing sample was made of PBMCs. The receptors stem from a human donor in good health (CMV status not recorded). Some clones in this sample may be carry-over from other donors' samples.

The chain uses TRBV5-3 and TRBJ2-3; maybe TRBD2 (7 bases). TRBV5-3 has ORF status, its function being uncertain. The length of the CDR3 is 15 residues. Trimming removed 8 bases at V and 6 bases at J, with 22 bases between. CDR3 bases: TGTGCCAGCAGCCCGGGGGGACAACAGCGGGATACGCAGTATTTT. Translated: CASSPGGQQRDTQYF.

This clonotype was detected ten times or more. The chain combines TRBV5-4 with TRBJ2-3, with 7 bases lining up with TRBD2. The CDR3 spans 17 residues. Germline values: CDR1 SGHNT, CDR2 YYREEE (reference sequence). The V and J ends lost 4 bases and 1 base, in that order; junction bases with no gene match: 12. The CDR3 bases are TGTGCCAGCAGCACCCACGGCGGGGGAGCGGGCACAGATACGCAGTATTTT. Translated: CASSTHGGGAGTDTQYF.

This clonotype appeared many times. V gene TRBV7-9 combines with J gene TRBJ2-3, with 7 bases lining up with TRBD2. V trimming: 6 bases; J trimming: 0 bases; junction bases outside the gene matches: 6. This CDR3 is built from 15 residues. Germline V gene data show CDR1 as SEHNR and CDR2 as FQNEAQ (reference sequence). The CDR3 spells CASRKAGLSTDTQYF. CDR3 coding DNA: TGTGCCAGCAGGAAAGCGGGGCTTAGCACAGATACGCAGTATTTT.

Many counts were recorded for this clonotype. The V call is TRBV7-2, the J call TRBJ1-5; 9 positions match TRBD1. Germline assignment: CDR1 SGHTA and CDR2 FQGNSA. The V segment lost 4 bases and the J segment 7 bases; nucleotides outside the gene matches: 5. The CDR3 totals 14 residues. The CDR3 DNA reads as TGTGCCAGCAGCTCTAGACAGGGGGGACAGCCCCAGCATTTT. It encodes CASSSRQGGQPQHF.

J is TRBJ1-5 and V is TRBV20-1, with a weak D call TRBD1 (5 bases). This CDR3 is 12 amino acids long. The V gene's germline CDR1 is DFQATT and CDR2 SNEGSKA (reference sequence). Trimming left V 3 bases short and J 2 bases short, with 5 bases between. The CDR3 spells CSARGGNQPQHF. As DNA, the CDR3 is TGCAGTGCTAGGGGGGGCAATCAGCCCCAGCATTTT.

The chain has TRBV12-3 or TRBV12-4 and TRBJ1-5; D is unresolved. Trimming shortened V by 5 bases and J by 6 bases, and 14 bases separated the two germline ends. The CDR3 runs to 14 residues. The CDR3 DNA reads TGTGCCAGCAGTCCCTTGCGGAGCGGTCAGCCCCAGCATTTT. It yields the protein CASSPLRSGQPQHF.

To note about this clonotype: A much larger clonotype is one base distant, so this may be a read error. In this CDR3 the conserved last residue, phenylalanine or tryptophan, is missing, so a read error is likely. The chain is built from TRBV6-6 and TRBJ1-1, with a weak D call TRBD1 (5 bases). This CDR3 contains 18 residues. Germline V gives CDR1 MNHNY, CDR2 SVGAGI (reference sequence). V was cut by 0 bases and J by 3 bases, with 20 bases left in between. CDR3 nucleotide sequence: TGTGCCAGCAGTTACTCGACTGCAGGGCCTCTGAAGGACACTGAAGCTTTCTCT. Encoded protein: CASSYSTAGPLKDTEAFS.

Ten or more counts support this clonotype. The J gene is TRBJ1-5, the V gene TRBV14; 10 bases map to TRBD1. CDR1 and CDR2 from the germline V gene are SGHDN and FVKESK. CDR3 size: 16 residues. After removal of 2 bases from V and 4 bases from J, the junction contained 5 bases not matched to a gene. CDR3 region: CASSQTTGGRNQPQHF. Written as DNA, the CDR3 is TGTGCCAGCAGCCAAACGACAGGGGGCCGGAATCAGCCCCAGCATTTT.

This clonotype was found many times. V usage is TRBV5-6 and J usage is TRBJ1-4; D not resolved. V lost 3 bases, J lost 7 bases, and 16 bases lay in between. This CDR3 spans 15 amino acids. CDR1 and CDR2 (germline): SGHDT, YYEEEE. Here the CDR3 reads CASSSPGGLAEKLFF. The CDR3 DNA is TGTGCCAGCAGCTCCCCGGGAGGATTAGCTGAAAAACTGTTTTTT.

This clonotype was seen many times. V and J are TRBV20-1 and TRBJ1-1, with D unclear. The CDR3 extends over 11 amino acids. Germline V gene data show CDR1 as DFQATT and CDR2 as SNEGSKA (reference sequence). V shed 5 bases and J shed 2 bases, with 6 bases lying between them. CDR3 nucleotides: TGCAGTGCTTTGTTTAACACTGAAGCTTTCTTT. It yields the protein CSALFNTEAFF.

The gene calls are TRBV20-1 and TRBJ1-2; no clear D. CDR1 DFQATT and CDR2 SNEGSKA come from the germline V gene (reference sequence). The CDR3 spans 14 residues. V lost 7 bases and J lost 4, with 19 bases in between. The chain's CDR3 is CSGNDRAAGYGYTF. The CDR3 DNA sequence: TGCAGTGGGAATGATCGCGCAGCCGGCTATGGCTACACCTTC.

V and J are TRBV19 and TRBJ1-2, with D possibly TRBD1 on 5 matching bases. From germline, CDR1 is LNHDA and CDR2 SQIVND (reference sequence). The CDR3 totals 14 residues. Trimming took 3 bases from V and 4 from J, leaving 12 bases between them. CDR3 DNA: TGTGCCAGTAGTATTCGACAGAGCTCCTATGGCTACACCTTC. This gives the protein CASSIRQSSYGYTF.

This clonotype has at least ten counts. The gene calls are TRBV12-3 or TRBV12-4 and TRBJ1-1, with no clear D. The CDR3 is 13 amino acids. Trimming took 5 bases from V and 0 from J, leaving 7 bases between them. The DNA of the CDR3 is TGTGCCAGCAGTCCCAATATGAACACTGAAGCTTTCTTT. Translation gives CASSPNMNTEAFF.

This clonotype has ten or more counts. V is TRBV7-2 and J is TRBJ1-1, with D hard to call. Germline CDR1 and CDR2: SGHTA and FQGNSA. This CDR3 is built from 13 residues. The V end was cut by 4 bases, the J end by 5 bases, with 11 bases between. The CDR3: CASSSGRVTEAFF. Here the CDR3 DNA reads TGTGCCAGCAGCTCCGGCCGGGTAACTGAAGCTTTCTTT.

This clonotype has a handful of counts. The chain has TRBV7-3 and TRBJ1-1; D unresolved. The length of the CDR3 is 14 residues. The germline V gene encodes CDR1 SGHTA and CDR2 FQGTGA. V lost 2 bases, J lost 3 bases, and 10 bases lay in between. As DNA, the CDR3 is TGTGCCAGCAGCTTAGGACGCCCAGACACTGAAGCTTTCTTT. Translating gives CASSLGRPDTEAFF.

This chain connects TRBV30 to TRBJ1-1; D gene unclear. V shed 5 bases and J shed 6 bases, with 10 bases lying between them. Germline CDR1 GTSNPN, CDR2 SVGIG (reference sequence). This CDR3 contains 11 residues. CDR3 coding DNA: TGTGCCTGGGCCCTTGAGCCTGAAGCTTTCTTT. Its protein product is CAWALEPEAFF.

Many counts were recorded for this clonotype. The chain combines TRBV12-3 or TRBV12-4 with TRBJ1-1, with D maybe TRBD1 (6 bases). CDR3 length: 13 amino acids. V lost 4 bases and J 5 bases, leaving 11 bases between the germline ends. The CDR3 is CASSSIQGTEAFF. The CDR3 region has the DNA TGTGCCAGCAGTTCGATACAGGGAACTGAAGCTTTCTTT.

Concerning this clonotype itself: A much larger clone is a single base away; this may be a read error. The chain links TRBV2 to TRBJ1-3; tentative D call: TRBD1 (5 bases). The CDR3 runs to 14 residues. The V gene's germline CDR1 is SNHLY and CDR2 FYNNEI. This chain's CDR3 is CPSSESKGGNTIYF. The DNA for the CDR3 is TGTCCCAGCAGTGAATCGAAGGGGGGAAACACCATATATTTT.

This clonotype was seen repeatedly, ten times or more. This chain joins TRBV7-2 and TRBJ1-5; D ambiguous. Germline assignment: CDR1 SGHTA and CDR2 FQGNSA. The CDR3 covers 16 residues. The V gene lost 0 bases and the J gene lost 6 bases, with 15 bases spanning the gap. Written as DNA, the CDR3 is TGTGCCAGCAGCTTAGCCCTGGGATCTATCCCTCAGCCCCAGCATTTT. The encoded protein is CASSLALGSIPQPQHF.

The V gene is TRBV29-1, the J gene TRBJ2-3, with TRBD2 matching over 11 bases. Germline V gives CDR1 SQVTM, CDR2 ANQGSEA. CDR3 length: 14 amino acids. V dropped 4 bases and J dropped 3; count of bases not matched to a gene: 3. The CDR3 sequence: CSVAPSGGTDTQYF. DNA for the CDR3: TGCAGCGTTGCCCCTAGCGGGGGGACAGATACGCAGTATTTT.

This chain joins TRBV19 and TRBJ1-5; D unresolved. Per germline, CDR1 LNHDA and CDR2 SQIVND (reference sequence). The CDR3 is made up of 17 amino acids. Trimming cost V 3 bases and J 2 bases, with 17 bases left between them. The CDR3 loop reads CASSIGVAGIGNQPQHF. The CDR3 nucleotides read TGTGCCAGTAGTATCGGTGTCGCGGGGATAGGCAATCAGCCCCAGCATTTT.

This clonotype was seen more than once but under ten times. The J gene is TRBJ2-1, the V gene TRBV6-2 or TRBV6-3; D gene unclear. This CDR3 comprises 13 residues. CDR1 is MNHEY and CDR2 is SVGEGT in the germline V gene. V was trimmed by 2 bases and J by 6 bases, leaving 8 bases between them. The chain's CDR3 is CASSYLTGNEQFF. DNA of the CDR3: TGTGCCAGCAGTTACCTAACTGGCAATGAGCAGTTCTTC.

This clonotype was picked up many times. This rearrangement joins TRBV7-3 to TRBJ1-2, with 8 bases matching TRBD1. Germline V gene data show CDR1 as SGHTA and CDR2 as FQGTGA. The junction had 15 bases not matched to a gene; V was cut back by 5 bases and J by 7 bases. The CDR3 extends over 16 amino acids. The CDR3 DNA reads as TGTGCCAGCAGCCCACTCCCGGCAGGGGGCTTGCGTGGCTACACCTTC. It codes for CASSPLPAGGLRGYTF.

This clonotype was detected a few times. The V call is TRBV6-2 or TRBV6-3, the J call TRBJ2-7, with TRBD1 matching 7 bases. The trim removed 0 bases at V and 6 bases at J, leaving 5 bases unmatched. CDR1 is MNHEY, CDR2 SVGEGT, per germline. The CDR3 is 14 amino acids. The CDR3 DNA reads TGTGCCAGCAGTTACTCTGGAGACAGGGCCGAGCAGTACTTC. It is translated as CASSYSGDRAEQYF.

As concerns this clonotype: At one boundary the junction diverges from the germline segment, which might be a read error. This chain joins TRBV19 and TRBJ2-3, with 10 nucleotides matching TRBD2. CDR1 is LNHDA, CDR2 SQIVND, per germline (reference sequence). CDR3 length equals 15 residues. CDR3 protein: CATQGSGRSRDTQYF. CDR3 bases: TGTGCCACCCAGGGTAGCGGGAGGAGCAGAGATACGCAGTATTTT.

This clonotype came up many times. The J gene is TRBJ1-2, the V gene TRBV7-2; 11 bases are shared with TRBD1. J lost 4 bases, V lost 6 bases, and 4 bases had no gene match. Germline values: CDR1 SGHTA, CDR2 FQGNSA. This CDR3 comprises 14 residues. CDR3 amino acids: CASRRDRGAYGYTF. The CDR3 bases are TGTGCCAGCAGACGGGACAGGGGGGCCTATGGCTACACCTTC.

This clonotype was seen only a few times. The germline gene is not matched at one end of the junction; a read error may be the cause. The J gene is TRBJ2-3, the V gene TRBV7-4; perhaps TRBD2 as D (6 bases). Per the germline V gene, CDR1 is SGHVT and CDR2 is SQSDAQ. The CDR3 has 13 residues. CDR3 region: CASSLAPTDTQYF. CDR3 DNA: TGTGCCAGCAGCCTAGCGCCCACAGATACGCAGTATTTT. Complete variable domain (other parts from reference TRBV7-4 and TRBJ2-3): GAGVSQSPRYKVAKRGRDVALRCDSISGHVTLYWYRQTLGQGSEVLTYSQSDAQRDKSGRPSGRFSAERPERSVSTLKIQRTEQGDSAVYLCASSLAPTDTQYFGPGTRLTVL.

The rearrangement joins TRBV7-6 to TRBJ1-2; the match to TRBD1 covers 7 bases. The junction had 8 bases not matched to a gene; V was cut back by 4 bases and J by 6 bases. The germline CDR1 and CDR2 sequences are SGHVS and FNYEAQ. The CDR3 is made up of 14 amino acids. CDR3 sequence (DNA): TGTGCCAGCAGCTCAAGGGACAGCTATGATGGCTACACCTTC. Translation gives CASSSRDSYDGYTF.

The chain is built from TRBV7-9 and TRBJ2-1, with 10 bases matching TRBD1. The CDR3 has 15 amino acids. J lost 7 bases, V lost 3 bases, and 6 bases had no gene match. Looked up from germline, CDR1 is SEHNR and CDR2 is FQNEAQ (reference sequence). The CDR3 bases are TGTGCCAGCAGCTTCCGGGACAGGGGTAAAAATGAGCAGTTCTTC. Its translation: CASSFRDRGKNEQFF.